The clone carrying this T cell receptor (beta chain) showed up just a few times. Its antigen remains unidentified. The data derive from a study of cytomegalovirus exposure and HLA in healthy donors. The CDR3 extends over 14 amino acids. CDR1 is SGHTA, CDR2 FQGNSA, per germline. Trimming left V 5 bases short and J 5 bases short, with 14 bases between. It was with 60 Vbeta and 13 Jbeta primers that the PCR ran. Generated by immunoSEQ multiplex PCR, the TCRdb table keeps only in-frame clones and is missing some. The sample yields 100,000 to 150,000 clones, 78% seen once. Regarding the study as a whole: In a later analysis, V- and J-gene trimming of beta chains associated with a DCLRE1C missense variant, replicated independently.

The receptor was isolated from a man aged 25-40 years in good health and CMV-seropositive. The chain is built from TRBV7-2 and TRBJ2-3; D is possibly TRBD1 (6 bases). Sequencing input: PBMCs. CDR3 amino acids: CASSLRGSGDTQYF. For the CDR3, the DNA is TGTGCCAGCAGCCTCAGGGGCTCCGGAGATACGCAGTATTTT. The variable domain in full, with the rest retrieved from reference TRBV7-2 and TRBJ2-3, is GAGVSQSPSNKVTEKGKDVELRCDPISGHTALYWYRQSLGQGLEFLIYFQGNSAPDKSGLPSDRFSAERTGGSVSTLTIQRTQQEDSAVYLCASSLRGSGDTQYFGPGTRLTVL.